Listed below are T cell receptor beta chains from one sample, sequenced in a study of cytomegalovirus exposure and HLA in healthy donors. The repertoire was sequenced with immunoSEQ multiplex PCR; TCRdb's copy has only in-frame clones and lacks some. Altogether roughly 130,000 clones are present, 70% to 90% being singletons, with the ten largest covering 6.2%. Sequencing was done on a sample of PBMCs. The origin of the receptors is a woman between 25 and 40 years old in good health and CMV-seropositive. Each CDR3 is given with its conserved first and last residue. D genes are given only for firm matches. Clone size, where shown, is once, few, many, or a class for clones that have expanded.

D	V	size	J	CDR3	DNA
TRBD2	TRBV19	-	TRBJ2-7	CASSILAGGLYEQYF	TGTGCCAGTAGTATTCTAGCGGGGGGGCTCTACGAGCAGTACTTC
TRBD1	TRBV28	-	TRBJ1-2	CASLGRDRGFSYGYTF	TGTGCCAGCTTAGGCCGGGACAGGGGATTTAGCTATGGCTACACCTTC
-	TRBV15	-	TRBJ1-3	CATSAHTGISGNTIYF	TGTGCCACCAGCGCCCACACAGGGATCTCTGGAAACACCATATATTTT
-	TRBV4-1	once	TRBJ2-4	CASTGAAAKNIQYF	TGCGCCAGCACCGGAGCGGCAGCCAAAAACATTCAGTACTTC
TRBD1	TRBV5-1	-	TRBJ1-4	CASSPQTGGGEKLFF	TGCGCCAGCAGCCCCCAGACAGGGGGCGGTGAAAAACTGTTTTTT
TRBD1	TRBV19	-	TRBJ1-2	CASSTRQGYGYTF	TGTGCCAGTAGTACGCGACAGGGCTATGGCTACACCTTC
-	TRBV28	-	TRBJ2-1	CATRTGNAYNEQFF	TGTGCCACCAGAACAGGGAATGCCTACAATGAGCAGTTCTTC
-	TRBV2	-	TRBJ2-7	CASSTGPTYEQYF	TGTGCCAGTTCGACAGGTCCCACCTACGAGCAGTACTTC
-	TRBV2	-	TRBJ2-1	CASSGGYNEQFF	TGTGCCAGCAGTGGCGGGTACAATGAGCAGTTCTTC
TRBD1	TRBV27	once	TRBJ1-1	CARTNSPPGQDETEAFF	TGTGCCAGAACGAACTCACCCCCGGGACAGGACGAAACTGAAGCTTTCTTT
-	TRBV18	-	TRBJ2-5	CASSPRAETQYF	TGTGCCAGCTCACCGAGGGCAGAGACCCAGTACTTC
-	TRBV5-4	-	TRBJ2-7	CASSSRDPYEQYF	TGTGCCAGCAGCTCGCGGGACCCCTACGAGCAGTACTTC
-	TRBV27	-	TRBJ1-2	CASRPWGPQVLGGYTF	TGTGCCAGCCGCCCCTGGGGCCCACAGGTTTTGGGGGGCTACACCTTC
TRBD1	TRBV6-6	-	TRBJ1-5	CASRRGQGTNQPQHF	TGTGCCAGCAGAAGGGGACAGGGGACTAATCAGCCCCAGCATTTT
TRBD1	TRBV28	-	TRBJ2-7	CASSSGTGVHEQYF	TGTGCCAGCAGTTCAGGGACAGGGGTACACGAGCAGTACTTC
-	TRBV9	-	TRBJ2-4	CASSVSEGHSQNIQYF	TGTGCCAGCAGCGTAAGTGAGGGCCATAGCCAAAACATTCAGTACTTC
-	TRBV2	-	TRBJ1-3	CASSEWSQPGNTIYF	TGTGCCAGCAGTGAATGGAGCCAGCCAGGAAACACCATATATTTT
-	TRBV5-1	-	TRBJ2-2	CASSLAQANTGELFF	TGCGCCAGCAGCTTGGCCCAGGCGAACACCGGGGAGCTGTTTTTT
-	TRBV9	once	TRBJ1-5	CASSDGGGQPQHF	TGTGCCAGCAGCGATGGGGGAGGGCAGCCCCAGCATTTT
-	TRBV18	-	TRBJ1-1	CASSPRPGLTEAFF	TGTGCCAGCTCACCGCGACCAGGACTCACTGAAGCTTTCTTT
-	TRBV5-1	-	TRBJ2-5	CASSVRVAETQYF	TGCGCCAGCAGCGTTAGGGTAGCGGAGACCCAGTACTTC
TRBD1	TRBV7-6	-	TRBJ2-7	CASSLLDRGREQYF	TGTGCCAGCAGCTTATTAGACAGGGGGCGCGAGCAGTACTTC
TRBD1	TRBV29-1	-	TRBJ1-1	CSVDPGQGNEAFF	TGCAGCGTTGATCCGGGACAGGGTAATGAAGCTTTCTTT
-	TRBV29-1	-	TRBJ2-1	CSVDLRHDEQFF	TGCAGCGTTGACTTGCGCCACGATGAGCAGTTCTTC
-	TRBV27	-	TRBJ1-1	CASSFLGSPRTEAFF	TGTGCCAGCAGTTTTCTGGGCAGCCCAAGAACTGAAGCTTTCTTT